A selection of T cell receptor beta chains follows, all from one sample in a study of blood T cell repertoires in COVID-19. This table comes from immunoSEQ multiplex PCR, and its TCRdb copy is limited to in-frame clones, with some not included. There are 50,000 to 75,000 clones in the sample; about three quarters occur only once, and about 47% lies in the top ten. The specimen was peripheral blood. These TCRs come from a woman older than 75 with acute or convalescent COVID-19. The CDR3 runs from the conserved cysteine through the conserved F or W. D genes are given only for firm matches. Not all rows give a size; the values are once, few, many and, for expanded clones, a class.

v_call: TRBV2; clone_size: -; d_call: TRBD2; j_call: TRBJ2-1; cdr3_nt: TGTGCCAGCAAAAGGACTAGCGGTTCCTACAATGAGCAGTTCTTC; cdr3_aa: CASKRTSGSYNEQFF
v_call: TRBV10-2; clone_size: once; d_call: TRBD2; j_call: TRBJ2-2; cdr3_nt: TGCGCCAGCAAGCTAGCGGCCAGGGGGGAGCTGTTTTTT; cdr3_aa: CASKLAARGELFF
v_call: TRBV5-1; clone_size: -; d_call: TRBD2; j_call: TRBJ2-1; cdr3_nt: TGCGCCAGCAGCAGGGGTAGCGGGTCCCAAAGCTCCTACAATGAGCAGTTCTTC; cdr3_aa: CASSRGSGSQSSYNEQFF
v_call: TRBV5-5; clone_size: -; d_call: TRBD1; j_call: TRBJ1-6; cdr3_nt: TGTGCCAGCAGCTTGGGGGGGACAGGAACTCTTTCTTCACCCCTCCACTTT; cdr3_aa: CASSLGGTGTLSSPLHF
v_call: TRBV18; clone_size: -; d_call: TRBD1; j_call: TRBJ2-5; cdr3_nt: TGTGCCAGCTCACCAAGGACAGGGGTCGGGGAGACCCAGTACTTC; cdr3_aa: CASSPRTGVGETQYF
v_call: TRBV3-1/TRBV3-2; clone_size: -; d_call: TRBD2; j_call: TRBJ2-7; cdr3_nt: TGTGCCAGCAGCCAAGAGGGGCCTAGCGGTTTGACCTACGAGCAGTACTTC; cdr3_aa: CASSQEGPSGLTYEQYF
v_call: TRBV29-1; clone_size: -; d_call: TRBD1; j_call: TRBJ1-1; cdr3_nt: TGCAGCGTTGCCGGAGCGGACAGGGGGCAGTTTGTGACTGAAGCTTTCTTT; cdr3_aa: CSVAGADRGQFVTEAFF
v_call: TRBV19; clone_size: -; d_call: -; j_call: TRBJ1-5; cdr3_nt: TGTGCCAGTAGCAGCAGGGCGGTCGGCAATCAGCCCCAGCATTTT; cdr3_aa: CASSSRAVGNQPQHF
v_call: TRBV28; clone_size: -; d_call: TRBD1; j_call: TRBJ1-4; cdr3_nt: TGTGCCAGCAGTTCCGGACAGGATAGAGAAAAACTGTTTTTT; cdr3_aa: CASSSGQDREKLFF
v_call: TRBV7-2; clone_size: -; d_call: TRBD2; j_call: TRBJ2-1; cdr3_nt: TGTGCCAGCAGACGGGGGAGGGAGAGCTCCTACAATGAGCAGTTCTTC; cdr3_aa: CASRRGRESSYNEQFF
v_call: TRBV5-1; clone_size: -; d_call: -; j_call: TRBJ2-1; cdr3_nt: TGCGCCAGCAGCCAGGCCTCACTCTACAATGAGCAGTTCTTC; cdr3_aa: CASSQASLYNEQFF
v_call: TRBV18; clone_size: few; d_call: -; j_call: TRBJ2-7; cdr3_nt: TGTGCCAGCTCTCAATCGGGGGGCGGGCTGGCGGAGCAGTACTTC; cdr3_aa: CASSQSGGGLAEQYF
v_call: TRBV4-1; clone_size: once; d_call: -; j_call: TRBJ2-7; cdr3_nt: TGCGCCAGCAGCCCCCTTGAAGCCCCCTACGAGCAGTACTTC; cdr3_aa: CASSPLEAPYEQYF
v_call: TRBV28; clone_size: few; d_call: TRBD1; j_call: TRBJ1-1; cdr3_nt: TGTGCCAGCGTCCCTAACGACAGGGCAACTGAAGCTTTCTTT; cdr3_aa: CASVPNDRATEAFF
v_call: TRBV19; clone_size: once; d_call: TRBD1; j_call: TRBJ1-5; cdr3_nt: TGTGCCAGTAGTAGGGACAGGGGGCAGGGTCAGCCCCAGCATTTT; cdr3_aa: CASSRDRGQGQPQHF
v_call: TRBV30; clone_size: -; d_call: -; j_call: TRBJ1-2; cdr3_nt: TGTGCCTGGAGAATGGCGGGGACTACAAGGGGCTATGGCTACACCTTC; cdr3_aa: CAWRMAGTTRGYGYTF
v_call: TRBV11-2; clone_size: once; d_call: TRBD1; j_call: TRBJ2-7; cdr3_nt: TGTGCCAGCAGCTTAGCCGGGACAGGGTCATACGAGCAGTACTTC; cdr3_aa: CASSLAGTGSYEQYF